The T cell receptor (beta chain) under discussion was sequenced for a study of a mutant IDH1 vaccine in newly diagnosed glioma. V gave up 6 bases and J gave up 8 bases; unmatched junction bases: 5. In germline, CDR1 is MDHEN, CDR2 SYDVKM. The CDR3 runs to 12 residues. Time point described: baseline, week 1 (first vaccination visit). Treatment defined: pre-vaccination baseline after standard-of-care therapy. The method was immunoSEQ multiplex PCR; TCRdb's version includes in-frame clones alone and lacks a portion of them. The sample records around 59,000 clones, 91% being singletons. Here the sequenced sample was PBMCs, taken from a glioma patient treated with radiotherapy, temozolomide or both. The chain couples TRBV28 to TRBJ1-2; 8 nucleotides line up with TRBD1. The TCR sequence derives from a man aged 45 to 65 with glioma. The CDR3 is CASSGQGGGYTF. The CDR3 DNA reads TGTGCCAGCAGCGGACAGGGAGGCGGCTACACCTTC.